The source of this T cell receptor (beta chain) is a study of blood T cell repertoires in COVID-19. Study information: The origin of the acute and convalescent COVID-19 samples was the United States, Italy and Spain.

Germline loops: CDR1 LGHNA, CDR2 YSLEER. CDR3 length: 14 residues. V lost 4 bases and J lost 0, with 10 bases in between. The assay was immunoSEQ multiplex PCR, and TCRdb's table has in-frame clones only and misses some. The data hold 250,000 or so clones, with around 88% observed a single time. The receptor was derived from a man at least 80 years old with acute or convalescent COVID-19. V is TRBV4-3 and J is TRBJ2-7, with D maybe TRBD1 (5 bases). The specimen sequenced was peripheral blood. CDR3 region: CASSLDTYSYEQYF. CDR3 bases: TGCGCCAGCAGCCTGGACACGTACTCCTACGAGCAGTACTTC.